What follows is one T cell receptor (beta chain) and its context. Germline V lookup: CDR1 SGHRS, CDR2 YFSETQ. V dropped 0 bases and J dropped 3 bases, with 10 bases sitting between them. This CDR3 is built from 14 residues. This record comes from a study of shared clonotypes between healthy human individuals. Sequenced by immunoSEQ multiplex PCR; TCRdb stores in-frame clones only, minus some. There are about 1.1 million clones in the sample; 75% to 85% occur only once, and roughly 0.55% lies in the top ten. The sequence was collected from a man between 18 and 29 years old in good health. Some clones in this sample may be carry-over from other donors' samples. The chain has TRBV5-1 and TRBJ2-7; D remains unclear. The sample was memory CD4+ T cells from PBMCs. Specified subset: CD45RA-negative fraction. CDR3 amino acids: CASSLGSIYYEQYF. The CDR3 nucleotides read TGCGCCAGCAGCTTGGGATCAATCTACTACGAGCAGTACTTC.